This T cell receptor (beta chain) was identified during a study of early T cells in non-severe SARS-CoV-2 infection (dated by TCRdb to about 2021). Regarding the study in general: Because TCR sequencing relied on bulk RNA taken from unsorted whole blood, pairing of alpha and beta chains was not possible. The investigation overall reported the following: VDJdb matching was skewed toward anti-spike CD8 responses, so virus-specific expansions were likely underestimated and private and CD4 specificities were missed.

The library relied on 5' RACE. The sequencer listed for this sample is NextSeq 500. In the TCR library protocol, unique molecular identifiers were attached to individual cDNA molecules to correct for PCR bias and sequencing error. Sequencing covered both TCR alpha and beta chains, and within each sample the abundances of alpha and beta sequences were tightly co-correlated. The original pipeline was this. Decombinator V4 was used to perform V gene, J gene and CDR3 annotation of TCR sequences. Expanded TCRs were defined as changing significantly between any two time points under a Poisson model with p below 0.0001. TCR abundances were normalised to the total number of TCRs sequenced per sample and were expressed as counts per million. MAIT TCRs were defined by TRAV1-2 paired with TRAJ12, TRAJ20 or TRAJ33, and iNKT TCRs by TRAV10 paired with TRAJ18. VDJdb, accessed 1 November 2021, was searched for CMV, EBV and SARS-CoV-2 annotated TCRs, with TCRs annotated for multiple antigens excluded. TCRdb reprocessing: public reads trimmed at Q25 with fastp, clones called with MiXCR, in-frame beta chains kept. Identical CDR3 proteins give one entry, which carries the most common genes and DNA. TCRdb, rather than the study authors, made the V and J calls. The sample profile shows about 21,000 distinct CDR3 sequences; about 4.3% of them were found once. Over 4.5% of the sample is in the top ten clones.

Many counts were recorded for this clonotype. The target of this receptor is not known. Base qualities are missing; no much larger clone stands one base away. This was a case-control study nested in a cohort of healthcare workers in London, UK, who had nasopharyngeal swab PCR tests and blood samples taken every week. Between 23 and 31 March 2020, the week of the UK lockdown, healthcare workers were enrolled and then followed up weekly for as long as 16 weeks. Based on the germline V gene, the CDR1 and CDR2 sequences are SGHAT and FQNNGV. Trimming at the junction amounts to 1 base on V and 6 bases on J, and the germline ends lie 13 bases apart. From cysteine to phenylalanine, the CDR3 is 15 amino acids long. Kept here is only the CDR3 DNA, which spans 45 bases and is read in frame from base 1.

The TCR sequence derives from an adult who was a healthcare worker with PCR-confirmed SARS-CoV-2 infection or an uninfected control (not recorded which). Rearrangement joined TRBV11-2 to TRBJ2-1, and perhaps TRBD1 as D gene, on 5 matching bases. Sequencing was done on a sample of whole blood. The DNA sequence follows: TGTGCCAGCAGCTTAGCCCTCGTAGGGGCCAATGAGCAGTTCTTC. It translates as CASSLALVGANEQFF.